The sequence of this T cell receptor (beta chain) was determined in a study of shared clonotypes between healthy human individuals. Study-level points and caveats: In contrast to clonotypes shared by all four donors, non-shared clonotypes had lower generation probabilities. Rarefaction analysis demonstrated incomplete sorted-subset sequencing notwithstanding large depth.

This clone was counted a few times. Its specificity is unknown. CD4+ cell separation produced CD45RA+ naive and CD45RA-negative memory subsets. Here immunoSEQ multiplex PCR was the method, and the copy in TCRdb shows in-frame clones only, minus some. The sample carries 800,000 to 1,200,000 clones, approximately 78% recorded once. The V end lost 6 bases, the J end lost 6 bases, and 15 bases lay between the germline ends. Per germline, CDR1 MNHNY and CDR2 SVGAGI (reference sequence). The CDR3 contains 14 residues. Sequencing was performed on memory CD4+ T cells from PBMCs. Subset here: CD45RA-negative fraction. The chain recombines TRBV6-6 with TRBJ1-3, with D perhaps TRBD1 (6 bases). The source is a man aged 18 to 30 in good health. Some clones in this sample may be carry-over from other donors' samples. This CDR3 is CASSLVGGKNTIYF. The CDR3 coding sequence is TGTGCCAGCAGCCTAGTCGGGGGCAAAAACACCATATATTTT.